Following are 17 T cell receptor beta chains from one sample sequenced in a study of blood T cell repertoires in COVID-19. This table comes from immunoSEQ multiplex PCR, and its TCRdb copy is limited to in-frame clones, with some not included. Here the sample spans 55,000 or so clones, 87% being singletons. Sequencing was carried out using peripheral blood. These receptor sequences come from a man aged 40-49 years with COVID-19, enrolled during active disease.

This clone was seen just once. This chain connects TRBV9 to TRBJ1-2, with D possibly matching TRBD1 (5 bases). CDR3 length equals 15 residues. The germline V gene has CDR1 SGDLS and CDR2 YYNGEE. Trimming took off 4 bases at V and 3 bases at J, with 16 bases between the two ends. The chain's CDR3 is CASSPQIGGYYGYTF. CDR3 sequence (DNA): TGTGCCAGCAGCCCACAGATCGGGGGGTACTATGGCTACACCTTC.

The gene calls are TRBV19 and TRBJ2-5; a weak D match, TRBD1 (5 bases). Germline V gene lookup returns CDR1 LNHDA and CDR2 SQIVND (reference sequence). V was pared by 5 bases and J by 5 bases, with 15 bases between. This CDR3 spans 14 amino acids. The CDR3 DNA follows: TGTGCCAGTAGTTGGGGCCAAAACAGGGAGACCCAGTACTTC. Protein product: CASSWGQNRETQYF.

The chain is built from TRBV7-8 and TRBJ1-1; no clear D. Trimming took 3 bases from V and 1 from J, leaving 6 bases between them. The germline V gene has CDR1 SGHVS and CDR2 FQNEAQ. The CDR3 has 13 amino acids. The CDR3, as DNA: TGTGCCAGCAGCTTTGGCAAGAACACTGAAGCTTTCTTT. Translating it yields CASSFGKNTEAFF.

The V call is TRBV5-5, the J call TRBJ2-7; TRBD2 matches at 11 bases. Trimming cost V 4 bases and J 2 bases; bases outside gene matches: 8. The CDR3 spans 16 residues. Germline CDR1 and CDR2: SGHKS and YYEKEE (reference sequence). In DNA form, the CDR3 reads TGTGCCAGCAGCGGTACCGGGACTAGCGGTGCCTACGAGCAGTACTTC. Translation gives CASSGTGTSGAYEQYF.

The sample holds a few counts of this clone. The chain employs TRBV4-1 and TRBJ2-2; D is unresolved. V lost 0 bases to trimming and J lost 0 bases, with 5 bases between them. This CDR3 is built from 15 residues. Germline CDR1 MGHRA, CDR2 YSYEKL. The CDR3 nucleotides read TGCGCCAGCAGCCAAGACACAACGAACACCGGGGAGCTGTTTTTT. This sequence encodes CASSQDTTNTGELFF.

The chain links TRBV5-1 to TRBJ1-4; D gene ambiguous. From germline, CDR1 is SGHRS and CDR2 YFSETQ. V was shortened by 5 bases and J by 6 bases, with 14 bases between the two germline ends. CDR3 length equals 14 residues. This chain's CDR3 is CASRSAVLDEKLFF. The CDR3 nucleotides are TGCGCCAGCAGATCGGCGGTTTTGGATGAAAAACTGTTTTTT.

In nucleotides, the CDR3 is TGTGCCAGCAGTTACTCCCGGGAAATAGGGAATGAAAAACTGTTTTTT. As protein: CASSYSREIGNEKLFF. The chain uses TRBV6-5 and TRBJ1-4; D call uncertain. CDR1 and CDR2 from the germline V gene are MNHEY and SVGAGI. V lost 0 bases, J lost 5 bases, and 13 bases lay in between. CDR3 length: 16 amino acids.

The V and J genes are TRBV25-1 and TRBJ1-2; TRBD1 is a possible D gene (5 bases). Per germline, CDR1 MGHDK and CDR2 SYGVNS. Trimming cost V 4 bases and J 7 bases, with 13 bases left between them. This CDR3 is built from 13 residues. The CDR3 DNA reads as TGTGCCAGCAGTGCCGCGGGGGATAGTGGCTACACCTTC. It translates to CASSAAGDSGYTF.

This clone has just one count. The V call is TRBV5-6, the J call TRBJ2-7, with a possible D match to TRBD2 (5 bases). Germline-derived CDR1 and CDR2 are SGHDT and YYEEEE. V lost 2 bases to trimming and J lost 5 bases, with 5 bases between them. The CDR3 totals 11 residues. CDR3 nucleotide sequence: TGTGCCAGCAGCTTACTAGACGAGCAGTACTTC. Translated: CASSLLDEQYF.

This chain connects TRBV6-6 to TRBJ2-3; 9 nucleotides agree with TRBD1. Per germline, CDR1 MNHNY and CDR2 SVGAGI (reference sequence). V lost 7 bases to trimming and J lost 0 bases; unmatched junction nucleotides: 8. The CDR3 contains 16 residues. This chain's CDR3 is CASTLQGAESTDTQYF. CDR3 nucleotide sequence: TGTGCCAGCACGCTACAGGGGGCGGAAAGCACAGATACGCAGTATTTT.

The V call is TRBV7-9, the J call TRBJ2-3; 7 bases agree with TRBD2. Trimming at V came to 4 bases and at J to 3 bases, leaving 13 bases not matched to a gene. Germline lookup yields CDR1 SEHNR and CDR2 FQNEAQ (reference sequence). The CDR3 is 17 amino acids. This chain's CDR3 is CASSSRLAGVGTDTQYF. The CDR3 bases are TGTGCCAGCAGCTCGCGACTCGCGGGGGTAGGAACAGATACGCAGTATTTT.

The rearrangement uses TRBV20-1 and TRBJ1-6; D possibly corresponds to TRBD1 (6 bases). CDR3 length: 15 amino acids. V lost 3 bases and J lost 10, with 19 bases in between. CDR1 and CDR2 (germline): DFQATT, SNEGSKA (reference sequence). CDR3 region: CSASDMGTGISPLHF. For the CDR3, the DNA is TGCAGTGCTAGTGATATGGGTACAGGGATCTCACCCCTCCACTTT.

This clone came up a few times. This rearrangement joins TRBV5-4 to TRBJ1-6; TRBD1 matches 7 bases. The CDR3 runs to 16 residues. Trimming at V came to 3 bases and at J to 10 bases, leaving 13 bases not matched to a gene. Germline-derived CDR1 and CDR2 are SGHNT and YYREEE (reference sequence). CDR3 nucleotides: TGTGCCAGCAGCTCGGCCACCGGGACAGTAGGATCACCCCTCCACTTT. Translation gives CASSSATGTVGSPLHF.

J is TRBJ1-6 and V is TRBV7-8, with no clear D. The CDR3 covers 13 residues. Germline V gene lookup returns CDR1 SGHVS and CDR2 FQNEAQ. V was pared by 5 bases and J by 10 bases, with 12 bases between. CDR3 bases: TGTGCCAGCAGCCATGAACCGGGGTCACCCCTCCACTTT. Translating it yields CASSHEPGSPLHF.

J is TRBJ2-2 and V is TRBV5-1; 7 bases align to TRBD2. The germline gives CDR1 SGHRS, CDR2 YFSETQ. This CDR3 comprises 15 residues. The ends lost 0 bases at V and 3 bases at J; junction bases unmatched: 2. The CDR3 DNA reads as TGCGCCAGCAGCTTGGACCGGGGGGACACCGGGGAGCTGTTTTTT. Translated, it gives CASSLDRGDTGELFF.

The chain recombines TRBV20-1 with TRBJ2-7; D gene ambiguous. The ends were cut back, 6 bases at V and 0 bases at J, with 6 bases in the middle. The V gene's germline CDR1 is DFQATT and CDR2 SNEGSKA (reference sequence). This CDR3 contains 11 residues. The CDR3: CSALSSYEQYF. DNA of the CDR3: TGCAGTGCCCTAAGCTCCTACGAGCAGTACTTC.

V is TRBV2 and J is TRBJ1-6; D is uncertain. The CDR3 loop spans 14 amino acids. V lost 3 bases to trimming and J lost 9 bases, with 12 bases between them. The V gene's germline CDR1 is SNHLY and CDR2 FYNNEI. CDR3 DNA: TGTGCCAGCAGTGAGGGCGTAGGGAGTTCACCCCTCCACTTT. Amino acids: CASSEGVGSSPLHF.